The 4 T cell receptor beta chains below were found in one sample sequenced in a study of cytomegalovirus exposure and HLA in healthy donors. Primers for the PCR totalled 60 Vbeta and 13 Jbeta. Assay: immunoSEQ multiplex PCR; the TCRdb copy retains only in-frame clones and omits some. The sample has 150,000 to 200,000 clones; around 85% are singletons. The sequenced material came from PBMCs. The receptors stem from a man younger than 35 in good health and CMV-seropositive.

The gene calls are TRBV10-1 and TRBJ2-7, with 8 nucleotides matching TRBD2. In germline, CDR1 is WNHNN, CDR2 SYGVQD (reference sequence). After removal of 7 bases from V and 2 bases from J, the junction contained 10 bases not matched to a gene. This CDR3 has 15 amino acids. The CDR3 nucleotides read TGCGCCAGCACCACCGGGGGGGGAACGCCCTACGAGCAGTACTTC. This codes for CASTTGGGTPYEQYF.

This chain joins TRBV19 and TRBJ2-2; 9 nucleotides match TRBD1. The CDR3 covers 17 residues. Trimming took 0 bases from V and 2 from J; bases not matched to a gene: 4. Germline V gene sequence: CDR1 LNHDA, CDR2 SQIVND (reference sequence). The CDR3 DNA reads TGTGCCAGTAGTATAGAGCGGACAGGGGATAACACCGGGGAGCTGTTTTTT. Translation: CASSIERTGDNTGELFF.

CDR3 loop: CASSPRDIHGSTEAFF. Here the CDR3 DNA reads TGTGCCAGCAGCCCCCGGGACATCCATGGGAGCACTGAAGCTTTCTTT. The chain carries TRBV7-9 and TRBJ1-1, with D perhaps matching TRBD1 (6 bases). The CDR3 consists of 16 residues. Germline CDR1 and CDR2: SEHNR and FQNEAQ (reference sequence). V was cut by 5 bases and J by 4 bases, with 20 bases left in between.

CDR3 DNA: TGTGCCAGCAGCCCCCGGGACAGGGGAACCTACGAGCAGTACTTC. Translation: CASSPRDRGTYEQYF. This sequence joins TRBV7-8 and TRBJ2-7, with TRBD1 matching 10 bases. The CDR3 spans 15 residues. The V gene's germline CDR1 is SGHVS and CDR2 FQNEAQ. Trimming cost V 5 bases and J 2 bases; bases outside gene matches: 6. Full variable domain (outside the CDR3, taken from reference TRBV7-8 and TRBJ2-7): GAGVSQSPRYKVAKRGQDVALRCDPISGHVSLFWYQQALGQGPEFLTYFQNEAQLDKSGLPSDRFFAERPEGSVSTLKIQRTQQEDSAVYLCASSPRDRGTYEQYFGPGTRLTVT.